The next 15 T cell receptor beta chains were all read from a single sample in a study of identical twins. TCRdb called the 5' RACE reads again in MiXCR, with one record for every CDR3 protein. The sample has around 490,000 distinct CDR3 sequences, about a fifth seen once; the top ten hold about 0.5%. These data were also reused for a study on yellow fever vaccine responses in identical twins.

The sequenced sample was CD4+ T cells sorted from blood. These receptors all stem from a woman aged 18-29 years in good health.

This clonotype was observed a few times. The J gene is TRBJ2-4, the V gene TRBV3-1, with D perhaps matching TRBD1 (6 bases). Looked up from germline, CDR1 is LGHDT and CDR2 is YNNKEL (reference sequence). Trimming took off 4 bases at V and 3 bases at J, with 16 bases between the two ends. CDR3 length: 16 amino acids. The DNA of the CDR3 is TGTGCCAGCAGCCGTAACAGGGATGAAGGCAAAAACATTCAGTACTTC. Encoded protein: CASSRNRDEGKNIQYF.

CDR3 amino acids: CSAHRDPYGYTF. CDR3 DNA: TGCAGTGCTCACAGGGATCCATATGGCTACACCTTC. The chain uses TRBV20-1 and TRBJ1-2, with D possibly matching TRBD1 (6 bases). This CDR3 region has 12 residues. V lost 5 bases to trimming and J lost 5 bases, with 12 bases between them. The germline V gene has CDR1 DFQATT and CDR2 SNEGSKA (reference sequence).

The chain is built from TRBV7-9 and TRBJ1-2; D is undetermined. The length of the CDR3 is 13 residues. V was clipped by 2 bases and J by 4 bases, with 8 bases between them. Germline values: CDR1 SEHNR, CDR2 FQNEAQ (reference sequence). For the CDR3, the DNA is TGTGCCAGCAGCTTATCCACTGGCTATGGCTACACCTTC. Translation gives CASSLSTGYGYTF.

The sample holds a few counts of this clonotype. The rearrangement links TRBV12-3 or TRBV12-4 to TRBJ2-7; 7 nucleotides align to TRBD1. The trim removed 8 bases at V and 2 bases at J, leaving 3 bases unmatched. The CDR3 covers 12 residues. The CDR3 nucleotides are TGTGCCAGCCAGGGGGATACCTACGAGCAGTACTTC. Protein: CASQGDTYEQYF.

The CDR3 region is CASSPPGTGYEQFF. Written as DNA, the CDR3 is TGTGCCAGCTCACCCCCCGGGACAGGGTATGAGCAGTTCTTC. V and J are TRBV18 and TRBJ2-1; 9 positions match TRBD1. CDR1 is KGHSH, CDR2 LQKENI, per germline. The CDR3 has 14 amino acids. With 3 bases clipped from V and 8 bases from J, the junction kept 5 bases outside the gene matches.

To note about this clonotype: As the CDR3 is not closed by the conserved phenylalanine or tryptophan, this likely results from a read error. The V and J genes are TRBV10-2 and TRBJ2-5; 9 bases align to TRBD1. This CDR3 region has 14 residues. CDR1 WSHSY and CDR2 SAAADI come from the germline V gene. The J segment lost 5 bases and the V segment lost 4 bases, leaving 5 bases of the junction unmatched. The CDR3 DNA reads as TGCGCCAGCAGTGTACAGGGGGCCCGGGAGACCCAGTACTTA. Protein sequence: CASSVQGARETQYL.

This clonotype has just a few counts. V and J are TRBV7-9 and TRBJ1-6, with D possibly TRBD1 on 5 matching bases. CDR1 and CDR2 (germline): SEHNR, FQNEAQ (reference sequence). The CDR3 consists of 15 residues. Deletions cut 6 bases from V and 7 bases from J, with 16 bases between. CDR3 region: CASSQVGTTNSPLHF. DNA for the CDR3: TGTGCCAGCAGTCAAGTGGGGACGACGAATTCACCCCTCCACTTT.

This clonotype showed up just a few times. The V and J genes are TRBV10-2 and TRBJ1-6; D might be TRBD1 (5 bases). The CDR3 consists of 15 residues. Between the trimmed V and J ends, which lost 0 bases and 3 bases, there was a span of 6 bases. CDR1 WSHSY and CDR2 SAAADI come from the germline V gene. DNA for the CDR3: TGCGCCAGCAGTGAGTCAGACAGCTATAATTCACCCCTCCACTTT. It codes for CASSESDSYNSPLHF.

Here the CDR3 DNA reads TGTGCCATCAGTGGGCGGGGAGGGGGCTTCGACACTGAAGCTTTCTTT. Protein sequence: CAISGRGGGFDTEAFF. The chain employs TRBV10-3 and TRBJ1-1, with 7 bases aligning to TRBD1. CDR1 ENHRY and CDR2 SYGVKD come from the germline V gene. The CDR3 runs 16 residues. J gave up 3 bases and V 4 bases, and 11 bases lay outside the gene matches.

This clonotype was observed a few times. The chain employs TRBV5-1 and TRBJ1-1, with unresolved D. V shed 4 bases and J shed 11 bases, with 18 bases lying between them. CDR1 and CDR2 (germline): SGHRS, YFSETQ. The CDR3 contains 13 residues. CDR3 sequence reads: CASSTKLLGEAFF. The CDR3, as DNA: TGCGCCAGCAGCACTAAACTTCTCGGTGAGGCTTTCTTT.

This sequence joins TRBV11-2 and TRBJ2-5; 9 positions match TRBD1. The germline CDR1 and CDR2 sequences are SGHAT and FQNNGV. After removal of 4 bases from V and 5 bases from J, the junction contained 14 bases not matched to a gene. The CDR3 is made up of 17 amino acids. CDR3 sequence (DNA): TGTGCCAGCAGCTCCGGGACAGGGTTTGGCGGTTGGGAGACCCAGTACTTC. Amino acid sequence: CASSSGTGFGGWETQYF. Supplemented by reference TRBV11-2 and TRBJ2-5, the full variable domain reads EAGVAQSPRYKIIEKRQSVAFWCNPISGHATLYWYQQILGQGPKLLIQFQNNGVVDDSQLPKDRFSAERLKGVDSTLKIQPAKLEDSAVYLCASSSGTGFGGWETQYFGPGTRLLVL.

The genes are TRBV2 and TRBJ2-3; no reliable D call. The germline gives CDR1 SNHLY, CDR2 FYNNEI. V was pared by 3 bases and J by 6 bases, with 7 bases between. The CDR3 is 12 amino acids. Here the CDR3 reads CASSEEQDTQYF. The CDR3 DNA follows: TGTGCCAGCAGTGAGGAGCAGGATACGCAGTATTTT.

This chain's CDR3 is CASSLTFTGTRNTEAFF. Written as DNA, the CDR3 is TGTGCCAGCAGCTTAACTTTCACCGGGACTAGGAACACTGAAGCTTTCTTT. The chain is built from TRBV11-2 and TRBJ1-1, with a tentative D call TRBD1 (5 bases). CDR3 length equals 17 residues. Germline V CDR1 and CDR2: SGHAT, FQNNGV. V was pared by 2 bases and J by 1 base, with 17 bases between. The whole variable domain, filled in from reference TRBV11-2 and TRBJ1-1, reads EAGVAQSPRYKIIEKRQSVAFWCNPISGHATLYWYQQILGQGPKLLIQFQNNGVVDDSQLPKDRFSAERLKGVDSTLKIQPAKLEDSAVYLCASSLTFTGTRNTEAFFGQGTRLTVV.

This clonotype showed up just once. CDR3 nucleotides: TGTGCCACCAGTGAGACGGGCCGTAGTTTATTCTTTAGCTCCTACGAGCAGTACGTC. The encoded protein is CATSETGRSLFFSSYEQYV. The rearrangement links TRBV24-1 to TRBJ2-7; D uncertain. V gave up 4 bases and J gave up 0 bases, with 24 bases separating them. Germline V gene lookup returns CDR1 KGHDR and CDR2 SFDVKD. The length of the CDR3 is 19 residues.

The genes are TRBV10-3 and TRBJ2-2; D uncertain. The CDR3 covers 13 residues. Germline-derived CDR1 and CDR2 are ENHRY and SYGVKD. V was trimmed by 6 bases and J by 3 bases, leaving 8 bases between them. The CDR3 loop is CAIRGIDTGELFF. CDR3 nucleotide sequence: TGTGCCATCAGAGGAATCGACACCGGGGAGCTGTTTTTT.